The rows below give T cell receptor beta chains drawn from one sample of a study of T cell repertoires in cytomegalovirus infection. These receptors have no known antigen. TCRdb reprocessed the reads with MiXCR, giving one entry per CDR3 protein. The sample shows 69,000 or so distinct CDR3 sequences, 25% to 30% of them seen only once. The sample consisted of CD8+ T cells from cultured PBMCs, taken from culture after CMV antigen stimulation. The receptors were gathered from a human donor in good health (CMV status not recorded). Some clones in this sample may be carry-over from other donors' samples. CDR3s include the opening cysteine and the closing phenylalanine or tryptophan. Each record gives: V gene, clone size, J gene, D gene, CDR3 DNA, CDR3 protein. D genes are given only for firm matches. Only part of the rows carry a size: once, few, many, or a class if the clone is expanded.

>TRBV7-6|NA|TRBJ2-7|TRBD1
TGTGCCAGCAGCTTAGGACAGGGGGGCTCCTACGAGCAGTACTTC
CASSLGQGGSYEQYF
>TRBV3-1|NA|TRBJ1-2|NA
TGTGCCAGCTGCCAAGATCCCGGGACTCCTACAACTAACTATGGCTACACCTTC
CASCQDPGTPTTNYGYTF
>TRBV7-2|NA|TRBJ2-5|TRBD1
TGTGCCGGCAGCACCGGGACAGGGGAGACCCAGTACTTC
CAGSTGTGETQYF
>TRBV28|NA|TRBJ2-5|TRBD1
TGTGCCAGCAGTACCCGGGACAGGGGGATCGAGACCCAGTACTTC
CASSTRDRGIETQYF
>TRBV7-9|NA|TRBJ2-1|TRBD2
TGTGCCAGCAGCTTGGCGGGGGGGCAGTTCTTC
CASSLAGGQFF
>TRBV5-8|NA|TRBJ2-7|NA
TGTGCCAGCAGCTTAAGAAAGACAGGTTTGGGTTCCTACGAGCAGTACTTC
CASSLRKTGLGSYEQYF
>TRBV7-6|many|TRBJ1-1|TRBD1
TGTGCCAGCAGCTATCTAACAGGGGCCACTGAAGCTTTCTTT
CASSYLTGATEAFF
>TRBV18|few|TRBJ1-5|NA
TGTGCCAGCTCACCAGGGCGAACTGACAATCAGCCCCAGCATTTT
CASSPGRTDNQPQHF
>TRBV10-3|many|TRBJ2-3|NA
TGTGCCATCAGTGATTTGGGGGAGATTTCAGATACGCAGTATTTT
CAISDLGEISDTQYF
>TRBV4-3|NA|TRBJ1-1|NA
TGCGCCAGCAGCCAAGGGGCTGGGGAAGGGCCTGAAGCTTTCTTT
CASSQGAGEGPEAFF
>TRBV27|NA|TRBJ2-7|TRBD2
TGTGCCAGCAAAGGGAGCGGGGGGTACTCCTACGAGCAGTACTTC
CASKGSGGYSYEQYF
>TRBV4-2|few|TRBJ1-2|NA
TGTGCCAGCAGCCAAGATAGGGCAGGTGCTAACTATGGCTACACCTTC
CASSQDRAGANYGYTF
>TRBV11-2|NA|TRBJ2-1|NA
TGTGCCAGCAGCTTACGTGGGAGAGGCGTCTACAATGAGCAGTTCTTC
CASSLRGRGVYNEQFF
>TRBV7-2|many|TRBJ2-5|NA
TGTGCCAGCAGCCCATTCTTCGCCATGGGGCGCACGGAGACCCAGTACTTC
CASSPFFAMGRTETQYF
>TRBV6-2/TRBV6-3|many|TRBJ2-1|NA
TGTGCCAGCAGCCCGGGGGTCGTTGAGCAGTTCTTC
CASSPGVVEQFF
>TRBV18|few|TRBJ2-3|TRBD2
TGTGCCAGCTCACTTAGCGGGATCACAGATACGCAGTATTTT
CASSLSGITDTQYF
>TRBV6-2/TRBV6-3|NA|TRBJ2-3|TRBD2
TGTGCCAGCAGTTTTGGGACTAGCGCCTCGGATACGCAGTATTTT
CASSFGTSASDTQYF
>TRBV7-2|few|TRBJ2-7|TRBD2
TGTGCCAGCAGCGAAGCGGGAGCCCCCTCCTACGAGCAGTACTTC
CASSEAGAPSYEQYF
>TRBV6-5|NA|TRBJ2-1|NA
TGTGCCAGCAGTTCTCCAGGAACACACTACAATGAGCAGTTCTTC
CASSSPGTHYNEQFF
>TRBV4-2|few|TRBJ2-1|NA
TGTGCCAGCAGCCAAGATGTCCCCGATTGGGCGGAAAGCTCCTACAATGAGCAGTTCTTC
CASSQDVPDWAESSYNEQFF
>TRBV12-3/TRBV12-4|NA|TRBJ2-2|NA
TGTGCCAGCAGTTTAGTCGGGGAGGGAGGACAGACCTACACCGGGGAGCTGTTTTTT
CASSLVGEGGQTYTGELFF
>TRBV25-1|few|TRBJ2-2|NA
TGTGCCAGCAGTTCAACGGGGCACAAGAACACCGGGGAGCTGTTTTTT
CASSSTGHKNTGELFF
>TRBV7-9|few|TRBJ1-1|NA
TGTGCCAGCAGACCCACCGGGACCCAGTACTTTAGCACTGAAGCTTTCTTT
CASRPTGTQYFSTEAFF
>TRBV6-2/TRBV6-3|NA|TRBJ2-3|NA
TGTGCCAGCAGTTACCGAGGTACCCGCACAGATACGCAGTATTTT
CASSYRGTRTDTQYF
>TRBV7-6|many|TRBJ1-4|TRBD1
TGTGCCAGCGGGGACAGAGCTACTGCAACTAATGAAAAACTGTTTTTT
CASGDRATATNEKLFF
>TRBV7-9|few|TRBJ1-1|NA
TGTGCCAGCAGCTCGACAGAGAACACTGAAGCTTTCTTT
CASSSTENTEAFF
>TRBV27|few|TRBJ2-7|NA
TGTGCCAGCAGTTTATCGGCTGGGTCCGAGCAGTACTTC
CASSLSAGSEQYF
>TRBV19|NA|TRBJ2-6|NA
TGTGCCAGTATTGGGACAACTGGGGCCAACGTCCTGACTTTC
CASIGTTGANVLTF
>TRBV6-1|many|TRBJ1-5|TRBD1
TGTGCCAGCACTAAAAGTCCCGACAGGGCTCAGCCCCAGCATTTT
CASTKSPDRAQPQHF
>TRBV7-9|NA|TRBJ2-7|TRBD1
TGTGCCAGCAGCCCCACCGGGACAGTAAACTACGAGCAGTACTTC
CASSPTGTVNYEQYF
>TRBV7-6|many|TRBJ2-7|TRBD1
TGTGCCAGCAGCTCCGGGACAGTCTCCTACGAGCAGTACTTC
CASSSGTVSYEQYF
>TRBV3-1|NA|TRBJ1-1|TRBD1
TGTGCCAGCAGCCAACCGGGACAGATGAACACTGAAGCTTTCTTT
CASSQPGQMNTEAFF
>TRBV4-1|NA|TRBJ2-7|TRBD2
TGCGCCAGCAGCCAAGAAAAGGCTAGCGGGGGCCACGAGCAGTACTTC
CASSQEKASGGHEQYF
>TRBV12-3/TRBV12-4|NA|TRBJ1-1|NA
TGTGCCAGCACCCGGACGTTAAACACTGAAGCTTTCTTT
CASTRTLNTEAFF
>TRBV6-1|few|TRBJ2-7|NA
TGTGCCAGCAGTGCGCCGGGACTGGGTCTCTACGAGCAGTACTTC
CASSAPGLGLYEQYF
>TRBV9|NA|TRBJ2-2|NA
TGTGCCAGCAGCCCAAACGGGGGTTCTATCGCCGGGGAGCTGTTTTTT
CASSPNGGSIAGELFF
>TRBV7-9|NA|TRBJ2-1|TRBD2
TGTGCCAGCAGCCCCACTAGCGGGAGGTCCTACAATGAGCAGTTCTTC
CASSPTSGRSYNEQFF
>TRBV6-6|NA|TRBJ1-1|NA
TGTGCCAGCAGTTACGTGGCCCCTGCGACTGAAGCTTTCTTT
CASSYVAPATEAFF
>TRBV7-2|many|TRBJ2-7|NA
TGTGCCAGCAGCTTATTTCTACAGGGAGCCTACGAGCAGTACTTC
CASSLFLQGAYEQYF
>TRBV28|NA|TRBJ2-7|TRBD1
TGTGCCAGCAGCACGACAGGGCCGGGACATCGTGGGGAGCAGTACTTC
CASSTTGPGHRGEQYF
>TRBV7-8|many|TRBJ2-2|NA
TGTGCCAGCAGCTTCAGTATCCAGGGGACTTACACCGGGGAGCTGTTTTTT
CASSFSIQGTYTGELFF
>TRBV20-1|NA|TRBJ2-1|TRBD2
TGCAGTGCTAGTGGCGGGGGAAATGAGCAGTTCTTC
CSASGGGNEQFF
>TRBV4-3|once|TRBJ2-7|TRBD2
TGCGCCAGCAGCCAAGGGCCTAGCGGGGGACCCTACGAGCAGTACTTC
CASSQGPSGGPYEQYF
>TRBV7-8|NA|TRBJ2-7|TRBD1
TGTGCCAGCAGCGGGATGGGACAGAGTACCTACTCCTACGAGCAGTACTTC
CASSGMGQSTYSYEQYF
>TRBV20-1|many|TRBJ1-6|NA
TGCAGTGCTAGAGATCAGGGAGAAACCGCTAATTCACCCCTCCACTTT
CSARDQGETANSPLHF
>TRBV7-2|medium-sized|TRBJ2-3|NA
TGTGCCAGCAGCCCACGCCGGTTTAGCGGCACAGATACGCAGTATTTT
CASSPRRFSGTDTQYF
>TRBV28|NA|TRBJ1-3|NA
TGTGCCAGCAGTTTATCCTTTGGGCGTTCCGGAAACACCATATATTTT
CASSLSFGRSGNTIYF
>TRBV10-3|many|TRBJ2-1|NA
TGTGCCATCAGTGAGTCGATTGGAGGGTCAAGGAACAATGAGCAGTTCTTC
CAISESIGGSRNNEQFF
>TRBV29-1|NA|TRBJ1-2|TRBD1
TGCAGCGCGTTTGGAGGGGGCGCAGACTATGGCTACACCTTC
CSAFGGGADYGYTF
>TRBV11-2|few|TRBJ2-5|TRBD2
TGTGCCAGCAGCTTAGACCCCAGACTAGCGGGGACACAAGAGACCCAGTACTTC
CASSLDPRLAGTQETQYF